This is a list of T cell receptor beta chains from one sample in a study of T cells in Graves' hyperthyroidism and ophthalmopathy. TCRdb fed the multiplex PCR reads into MiXCR, producing one record per CDR3 protein. The sample shows around 350,000 distinct CDR3 sequences, 15% to 20% of them seen only once. Sample: blood. Every receptor here comes from a woman in her thirties with Graves' hyperthyroidism that later progressed to Graves' ophthalmopathy. CDR3s include the opening cysteine and the closing phenylalanine or tryptophan. The order of the fields is CDR3 DNA, CDR3 protein, CDR3 length, V gene, J gene, D gene, clone size. D genes are given only for firm matches. Clone size is shown for a subset of rows, as once, few, many or a class of expanded clone.

CDR3nt: TGTGCCAGCAGTTTAACTCCGCGGGGAGATACGCAGTATTTT; CDR3aa: CASSLTPRGDTQYF; len: 14; v_gene: TRBV27; j_gene: TRBJ2-3; d_gene: .; abundance: many
CDR3nt: TGTGCCAGCTCACCAGGTGGCGGAGGTGCCCAGGAGACCCAGTACTTC; CDR3aa: CASSPGGGGAQETQYF; len: 16; v_gene: TRBV18; j_gene: TRBJ2-5; d_gene: .; abundance: many
CDR3nt: TGTGCCAGCAGTTGGGCTAGCGGGAGGGTAGCCTACAATGAGCAGTTCTTC; CDR3aa: CASSWASGRVAYNEQFF; len: 17; v_gene: TRBV6-5; j_gene: TRBJ2-1; d_gene: TRBD2; abundance: .
CDR3nt: TGTGCCACCTACGTTGCTAACTATGGCTACACCTTC; CDR3aa: CATYVANYGYTF; len: 12; v_gene: TRBV28; j_gene: TRBJ1-2; d_gene: .; abundance: .
CDR3nt: TGTGCCAGCAGTTACACATTAGCGGGGGGGCCCCACAATGAGCAGTTCTTC; CDR3aa: CASSYTLAGGPHNEQFF; len: 17; v_gene: TRBV6-6; j_gene: TRBJ2-1; d_gene: TRBD2; abundance: many
CDR3nt: TGTGCCAGCAGTGAAGGGGTGTTGCGGGGGGGCGTAGAGACCCAGTACTTC; CDR3aa: CASSEGVLRGGVETQYF; len: 17; v_gene: TRBV6-1; j_gene: TRBJ2-5; d_gene: TRBD2; abundance: few
CDR3nt: TGTGCCAGCAGCACACTAGCGGGGGGGAAAGAGACCCAGTACTTC; CDR3aa: CASSTLAGGKETQYF; len: 15; v_gene: TRBV28; j_gene: TRBJ2-5; d_gene: TRBD2; abundance: many
CDR3nt: TGCGCCAGCAGCCAAGATTGGGGCACTAGCTCCTACAATGAGCAGTTCTTC; CDR3aa: CASSQDWGTSSYNEQFF; len: 17; v_gene: TRBV4-1; j_gene: TRBJ2-1; d_gene: .; abundance: .
CDR3nt: TGTGCCAGCAGCGTAGAAGGGGGAGGGACTTTAAATGAGCAGTTCTTC; CDR3aa: CASSVEGGGTLNEQFF; len: 16; v_gene: TRBV9; j_gene: TRBJ2-1; d_gene: .; abundance: few
CDR3nt: TGCGCCAGCAGCTTGATTGGGGGCCGGACAGCAACTAATGAAAAACTGTTTTTT; CDR3aa: CASSLIGGRTATNEKLFF; len: 18; v_gene: TRBV5-1; j_gene: TRBJ1-4; d_gene: .; abundance: few
CDR3nt: TGTGCCAGCAGCTTCAAAGCGGGGATCCAAGAGACCCAGTACTTC; CDR3aa: CASSFKAGIQETQYF; len: 15; v_gene: TRBV7-2; j_gene: TRBJ2-5; d_gene: TRBD2; abundance: many
CDR3nt: TGTGCCAGCACCCAGAGAGGGTGGGATGAGCAGTTCTTC; CDR3aa: CASTQRGWDEQFF; len: 13; v_gene: TRBV11-2; j_gene: TRBJ2-1; d_gene: .; abundance: many
CDR3nt: TGTGCCAGCAGGCCGACTAGCGGTCCTCTAAGCTCCTACAATGAGCAGTTCTTC; CDR3aa: CASRPTSGPLSSYNEQFF; len: 18; v_gene: TRBV6-1; j_gene: TRBJ2-1; d_gene: TRBD2; abundance: few
CDR3nt: TGTGCCAGCAGCTTAGTGTCTGCTGGATCGGACTTC; CDR3aa: CASSLVSAGSDF; len: 12; v_gene: TRBV7-9; j_gene: TRBJ2-5; d_gene: .; abundance: many
CDR3nt: TGCAGCGTTGATACAGCTAACTATGGCTACACCTTC; CDR3aa: CSVDTANYGYTF; len: 12; v_gene: TRBV29-1; j_gene: TRBJ1-2; d_gene: .; abundance: many